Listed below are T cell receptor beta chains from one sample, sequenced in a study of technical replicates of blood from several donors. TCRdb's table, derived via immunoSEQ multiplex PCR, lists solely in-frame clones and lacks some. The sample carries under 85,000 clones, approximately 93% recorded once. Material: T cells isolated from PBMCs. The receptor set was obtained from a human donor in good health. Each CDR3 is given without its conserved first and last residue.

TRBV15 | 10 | ATSPGNYGYT
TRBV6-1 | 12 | ASPSRLKIYEQY
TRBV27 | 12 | ASRWAGETNEQY
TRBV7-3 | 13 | ASSLEASSYNEQF
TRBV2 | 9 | ASSFQETQY
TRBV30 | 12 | AWSVLWGPYEQY
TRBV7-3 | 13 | ASSEGESELYEQY
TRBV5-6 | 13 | ASSLGDSYSYEQY
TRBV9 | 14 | ASSVESSESNYGYT
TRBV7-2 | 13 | ASSLGLSGANVLT
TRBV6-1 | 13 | ASRPPGQGHYGYT
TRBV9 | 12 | ASSVQHSSYEQY
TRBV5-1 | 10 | ASSPRGYEQY
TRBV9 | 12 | ASSADRQGNTIY
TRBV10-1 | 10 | ASSGSQDTQY
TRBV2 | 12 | ASSGDVDNQPQH
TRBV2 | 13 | ASSRTGTAEQPQH
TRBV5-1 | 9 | ASSSSYEQY
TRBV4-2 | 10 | ASSLTGTEAF
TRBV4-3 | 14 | ASSQDWDSRLETQY
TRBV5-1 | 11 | ASSLETSGTQY
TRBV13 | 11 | ASREGRTDTQY
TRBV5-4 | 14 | ASSQASGIKTYEQY
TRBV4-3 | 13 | ASSRWARHHNEQF
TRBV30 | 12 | AGLMGQAHYGYT
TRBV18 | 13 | ASSPGAGMNTEAF
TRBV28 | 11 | ASRTGGDYEQY
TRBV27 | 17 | ASSTLGGSGSIGYNEQF
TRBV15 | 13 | ATSPTRQDNQPQH
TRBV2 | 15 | ASSERPGHRPSGELF
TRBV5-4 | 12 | ASSATGQTYEQY
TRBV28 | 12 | ASSPGLASYEQY
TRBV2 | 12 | ASSEISAGGIRL
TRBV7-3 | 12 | ASSLTGVNTEAF
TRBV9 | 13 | ASSARLAGHNEQF
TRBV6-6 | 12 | ASSSTSGNYEQY
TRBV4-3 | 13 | ASSQELASKNIQY
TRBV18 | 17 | ASSPPGAQGAYGANVLT
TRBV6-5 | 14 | ASSYSAPGIGYEQY
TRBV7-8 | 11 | ASSLADRDGYT